This T cell receptor beta chain emerged from a study of breast tumors, draining lymph nodes, adjacent tissues. Findings and caveats of the study: Tumor TCR diversity was below lymph nodes but above nontumor tissue.

About this clonotype itself: The target antigen is unknown. Possible read error: a much larger clone is one base away.

TCRdb reanalysed the multiplex PCR reads using MiXCR and keeps one entry per CDR3 protein. The table has some 140,000 distinct CDR3 sequences, approximately 20% seen once. Breast cancer patients provided tissue from their axillary draining lymph nodes. Germline CDR1 SNHLY, CDR2 FYNNEI. Trimming removed 1 base from V and 4 bases from J, with 13 bases in between. This CDR3 is built from 15 residues. This receptor was identified in a female donor with breast cancer. Some clones in this sample may be carry-over from other donors' samples. The sample comprised axillary lymph node tissue. The rearrangement links TRBV2 to TRBJ2-5; D might be TRBD2 (6 bases). The CDR3 sequence is CASSEGFGGGETQYF. Written as DNA, the CDR3 is TGTGCCAGCAGTGAAGGGTTTGGGGGAGGAGAGACCCAGTACTTC.